Following are 22 T cell receptor beta chains from one sample sequenced in a study of blood T cell repertoires in COVID-19. Sequencing was performed with immunoSEQ multiplex PCR; in TCRdb, only in-frame clones are kept and a portion is missing. This sample has 90,000 to 130,000 clones; more than 75% occur once, and the top ten carry roughly 3.3%. Sequenced material: peripheral blood. These TCRs come from a woman aged 45-65 years with acute or convalescent COVID-19.

The gene calls are TRBV7-9 and TRBJ2-7, with 11 bases matching TRBD1. Germline CDR1 and CDR2: SEHNR and FQNEAQ (reference sequence). The CDR3 totals 14 residues. The V gene end was trimmed by 5 bases and the J gene end by 4 bases; junction bases not matched to a gene: 4. Here the CDR3 reads CASSLGQGGYEQYF. Written as DNA, the CDR3 is TGTGCCAGCAGCCTGGGACAGGGGGGGTACGAGCAGTACTTC.

This sequence joins TRBV18 and TRBJ2-5; 13 bases are a match to TRBD2. Germline CDR1 reads KGHSH; CDR2 reads LQKENI. The CDR3 sequence is 16 residues long. J lost 2 bases, V lost 3 bases, and 3 bases had no gene match. CDR3 sequence (DNA): TGTGCCAGCTCACCTCCGGGACTAGCGGGACAAGAGACCCAGTACTTC. Its translation: CASSPPGLAGQETQYF.

The chain joins TRBV19 to TRBJ2-2, with TRBD2 matching 9 bases. V was clipped by 5 bases and J by 4 bases; unmatched bases: 5. From germline, CDR1 is LNHDA and CDR2 SQIVND (reference sequence). The CDR3 runs to 15 residues. The CDR3 sequence: CASSEAGGPTGELFF. CDR3 in DNA: TGTGCCAGTAGTGAGGCGGGAGGGCCCACCGGGGAGCTGTTTTTT.

This rearrangement joins TRBV28 to TRBJ2-7; a weak D match, TRBD1 (6 bases). Germline V gene data show CDR1 as MDHEN and CDR2 as SYDVKM. The V end lost 4 bases, the J end lost 3 bases, and 13 bases lay between the germline ends. The CDR3 contains 14 residues. The CDR3 protein is CASSSGTLDYEQYF. The CDR3 bases are TGTGCCAGCAGTTCCGGGACACTCGACTACGAGCAGTACTTC.

This clone was detected a few times. The identical CDR3 is also encoded by other nucleotide sequences in the sample. V gene TRBV29-1 combines with J gene TRBJ2-5; TRBD2 might be the D (6 bases). Trimming cost V 7 bases and J 5 bases, with 8 bases left between them. This CDR3 spans 10 amino acids. CDR1 is SQVTM, CDR2 ANQGSEA, per germline. This CDR3 reads CSAGGETQYF. CDR3 sequence (DNA): TGCAGCGCCGGAGGGGAGACCCAGTACTTC.

The table lists this clone with a count of one. The J gene is TRBJ2-7, the V gene TRBV4-2, with 8 bases matching TRBD2. Trimming at V came to 0 bases and at J to 4 bases, leaving 8 bases not matched to a gene. Germline CDR1 and CDR2: LGHNA and YNFKEQ. The CDR3 runs to 16 residues. DNA of the CDR3: TGTGCCAGCAGCCAAGATTACAGCGGGAGTATGTACGAGCAGTACTTC. Its protein product is CASSQDYSGSMYEQYF.

The V and J genes are TRBV5-1 and TRBJ2-2; tentative D call: TRBD2 (6 bases). Trimming removed 0 bases at V and 5 bases at J, with 14 bases between. Per the germline V gene, CDR1 is SGHRS and CDR2 is YFSETQ. This CDR3 contains 16 residues. The CDR3 DNA reads TGCGCCAGCAGCTTGGCCGTGGGAGGAGGGACCGGGGAGCTGTTTTTT. Its protein is CASSLAVGGGTGELFF.

The chain has TRBV3-1 (or the pseudogene TRBV3-2) and TRBJ1-1; no definite D call. Trimming cost V 2 bases and J 5 bases, with 12 bases left between them. CDR1 is LGHDT and CDR2 is YNNKEL in the germline V gene (reference sequence). CDR3 length equals 14 residues. CDR3 residues: CASSQRRWETEAFF. CDR3 in DNA: TGTGCCAGCAGCCAACGCCGTTGGGAGACTGAAGCTTTCTTT.

Only one count was recorded for this clone. The rearrangement joins TRBV29-1 to TRBJ2-1, with 11 bases that match TRBD2. With V trimmed by 6 bases and J by 0 bases, 4 bases remained unmatched. Germline CDR1 SQVTM, CDR2 ANQGSEA. The CDR3 spans 15 residues. DNA for the CDR3: TGCAGCGTCCCCACTAGCGGGGGCTCCTACAATGAGCAGTTCTTC. Protein product: CSVPTSGGSYNEQFF.

This chain connects TRBV3-1 (or the pseudogene TRBV3-2) to TRBJ1-2; TRBD1 aligns across 7 bases. The CDR3 is 13 residues long. CDR1 and CDR2 from the germline V gene are LGHDT and YNNKEL (reference sequence). The junction had 3 bases not matched to a gene; V was cut back by 1 base and J by 7 bases. As DNA, the CDR3 is TGTGCCAGCAGCCAAGGACAGGGATTTGGCTACACCTTC. This codes for CASSQGQGFGYTF.

J is TRBJ2-7 and V is TRBV19, with TRBD2 matching 8 bases. CDR3 length: 15 residues. The germline V gene has CDR1 LNHDA and CDR2 SQIVND (reference sequence). The V segment lost 6 bases and the J segment 3 bases; nucleotides outside the gene matches: 10. CDR3 protein: CASSLAGGVVYEQYF. DNA for the CDR3: TGTGCCAGTAGCCTCGCCGGGGGGGTAGTCTACGAGCAGTACTTC.

The gene calls are TRBV5-1 and TRBJ1-5; no definite D call. This CDR3 comprises 15 residues. The V and J ends lost 1 base and 3 bases respectively, with 11 bases between them. The V gene's germline CDR1 is SGHRS and CDR2 YFSETQ. CDR3 sequence: CASSLISGNNQPQHF. CDR3 DNA sequence: TGCGCCAGCAGCTTGATCTCGGGAAACAATCAGCCCCAGCATTTT.

This chain links TRBV10-1 with TRBJ1-1; tentative D call: TRBD1 (5 bases). Trimming shortened V by 10 bases and J by 2 bases, and 14 bases separated the two germline ends. This CDR3 is built from 13 residues. Germline V gene sequence: CDR1 WNHNN, CDR2 SYGVQD (reference sequence). CDR3 sequence (DNA): TGCGCCACCTCTCCGGGGGGTAACACTGAAGCTTTCTTT. Residues: CATSPGGNTEAFF.

This chain uses TRBV24-1 with TRBJ1-4, with 9 bases fitting TRBD1. The junction had 7 bases not matched to a gene; V was cut back by 7 bases and J by 5 bases. This CDR3 has 15 residues. CDR1 is KGHDR and CDR2 is SFDVKD in the germline V gene. In DNA form, the CDR3 reads TGTGCCACCAGCCGCCGAGGGACAGGGAATGAAAAACTGTTTTTT. It specifies CATSRRGTGNEKLFF.

The chain joins TRBV5-1 to TRBJ2-2, with 12 bases aligning to TRBD2. Germline values: CDR1 SGHRS, CDR2 YFSETQ. V lost 8 bases to trimming and J lost 5 bases; unmatched junction nucleotides: 13. CDR3 length: 17 residues. CDR3 in DNA: TGCGCCAGTCCTAGACTAGCGGGAGATTCGGGAACCGGGGAGCTGTTTTTT. Its protein is CASPRLAGDSGTGELFF.

The rearrangement uses TRBV7-2 and TRBJ1-1, with TRBD1 matching over 7 bases. CDR3 length: 14 residues. Germline CDR1 reads SGHTA; CDR2 reads FQGNSA. V shed 5 bases, J shed 4 bases, and the junction held 7 bases outside the gene matches. The CDR3 here is CASSPPGGGTEAFF. The CDR3 nucleotides read TGTGCCAGCAGCCCCCCAGGGGGTGGCACTGAAGCTTTCTTT. Full variable domain (remainder filled in from reference TRBV7-2 and TRBJ1-1): GAGVSQSPSNKVTEKGKDVELRCDPISGHTALYWYRQSLGQGLEFLIYFQGNSAPDKSGLPSDRFSAERTGGSVSTLTIQRTQQEDSAVYLCASSPPGGGTEAFFGQGTRLTVV.

The chain recombines TRBV20-1 with TRBJ2-7; D is uncertain. V lost 3 bases to trimming and J lost 7 bases, with 10 bases between them. Germline CDR1 reads DFQATT; CDR2 reads SNEGSKA (reference sequence). This CDR3 region has 11 residues. DNA of the CDR3: TGCAGTGCTAGGGTTAGGCGGGAGCAGTACTTC. Its protein is CSARVRREQYF.

This clone was detected only a few times. The chain employs TRBV10-3 and TRBJ1-1; D may be TRBD1 (6 bases). This CDR3 has 14 residues. Germline V gene data show CDR1 as ENHRY and CDR2 as SYGVKD. The V end lost 5 bases, the J end lost 1 base, and 11 bases lay between the germline ends. CDR3 residues: CAISNRDPNTEAFF. In DNA, the CDR3 is TGTGCCATCAGTAACAGGGACCCGAACACTGAAGCTTTCTTT.

The chain links TRBV19 to TRBJ1-2; TRBD1 matches at 9 bases. CDR1 is LNHDA and CDR2 is SQIVND in the germline V gene (reference sequence). The trim removed 3 bases at V and 8 bases at J, leaving 7 bases unmatched. The CDR3 extends over 14 amino acids. CDR3 DNA sequence: TGTGCCAGTAGTATTATCGGGACAGGGAAGGGCTACACCTTC. Translation gives CASSIIGTGKGYTF.

This clone was recorded only once. The J gene is TRBJ1-6, the V gene TRBV28; no clear D. Germline V gives CDR1 MDHEN, CDR2 SYDVKM. V lost 3 bases and J 7 bases, leaving 7 bases between the germline ends. The CDR3 consists of 13 residues. The CDR3 region has the DNA TGTGCCAGCAGTTTGCCGGGAAATTCACCCCTCCACTTT. Protein product: CASSLPGNSPLHF.

The chain links TRBV7-2 to TRBJ2-7, with D perhaps matching TRBD2 (5 bases). This CDR3 is 16 amino acids long. V lost 1 base and J 2 bases, leaving 15 bases between the germline ends. The germline V gene has CDR1 SGHTA and CDR2 FQGNSA. Here the CDR3 DNA reads TGTGCCAGCAGCTTAGGGAAAGCGGTTGGAACCTACGAGCAGTACTTC. Translation gives CASSLGKAVGTYEQYF.

The rearrangement links TRBV3-1 (or the pseudogene TRBV3-2) to TRBJ2-1; possible D gene TRBD2, 5 bases. Germline CDR1 LGHDT, CDR2 YNNKEL (reference sequence). The CDR3 runs to 16 residues. Trimming shortened V by 4 bases and J by 1 base, and 14 bases separated the two germline ends. This CDR3 is CASSPRGSRSYNEQFF. The CDR3 nucleotides read TGTGCCAGCAGCCCTCGTGGGAGTAGATCCTACAATGAGCAGTTCTTC.